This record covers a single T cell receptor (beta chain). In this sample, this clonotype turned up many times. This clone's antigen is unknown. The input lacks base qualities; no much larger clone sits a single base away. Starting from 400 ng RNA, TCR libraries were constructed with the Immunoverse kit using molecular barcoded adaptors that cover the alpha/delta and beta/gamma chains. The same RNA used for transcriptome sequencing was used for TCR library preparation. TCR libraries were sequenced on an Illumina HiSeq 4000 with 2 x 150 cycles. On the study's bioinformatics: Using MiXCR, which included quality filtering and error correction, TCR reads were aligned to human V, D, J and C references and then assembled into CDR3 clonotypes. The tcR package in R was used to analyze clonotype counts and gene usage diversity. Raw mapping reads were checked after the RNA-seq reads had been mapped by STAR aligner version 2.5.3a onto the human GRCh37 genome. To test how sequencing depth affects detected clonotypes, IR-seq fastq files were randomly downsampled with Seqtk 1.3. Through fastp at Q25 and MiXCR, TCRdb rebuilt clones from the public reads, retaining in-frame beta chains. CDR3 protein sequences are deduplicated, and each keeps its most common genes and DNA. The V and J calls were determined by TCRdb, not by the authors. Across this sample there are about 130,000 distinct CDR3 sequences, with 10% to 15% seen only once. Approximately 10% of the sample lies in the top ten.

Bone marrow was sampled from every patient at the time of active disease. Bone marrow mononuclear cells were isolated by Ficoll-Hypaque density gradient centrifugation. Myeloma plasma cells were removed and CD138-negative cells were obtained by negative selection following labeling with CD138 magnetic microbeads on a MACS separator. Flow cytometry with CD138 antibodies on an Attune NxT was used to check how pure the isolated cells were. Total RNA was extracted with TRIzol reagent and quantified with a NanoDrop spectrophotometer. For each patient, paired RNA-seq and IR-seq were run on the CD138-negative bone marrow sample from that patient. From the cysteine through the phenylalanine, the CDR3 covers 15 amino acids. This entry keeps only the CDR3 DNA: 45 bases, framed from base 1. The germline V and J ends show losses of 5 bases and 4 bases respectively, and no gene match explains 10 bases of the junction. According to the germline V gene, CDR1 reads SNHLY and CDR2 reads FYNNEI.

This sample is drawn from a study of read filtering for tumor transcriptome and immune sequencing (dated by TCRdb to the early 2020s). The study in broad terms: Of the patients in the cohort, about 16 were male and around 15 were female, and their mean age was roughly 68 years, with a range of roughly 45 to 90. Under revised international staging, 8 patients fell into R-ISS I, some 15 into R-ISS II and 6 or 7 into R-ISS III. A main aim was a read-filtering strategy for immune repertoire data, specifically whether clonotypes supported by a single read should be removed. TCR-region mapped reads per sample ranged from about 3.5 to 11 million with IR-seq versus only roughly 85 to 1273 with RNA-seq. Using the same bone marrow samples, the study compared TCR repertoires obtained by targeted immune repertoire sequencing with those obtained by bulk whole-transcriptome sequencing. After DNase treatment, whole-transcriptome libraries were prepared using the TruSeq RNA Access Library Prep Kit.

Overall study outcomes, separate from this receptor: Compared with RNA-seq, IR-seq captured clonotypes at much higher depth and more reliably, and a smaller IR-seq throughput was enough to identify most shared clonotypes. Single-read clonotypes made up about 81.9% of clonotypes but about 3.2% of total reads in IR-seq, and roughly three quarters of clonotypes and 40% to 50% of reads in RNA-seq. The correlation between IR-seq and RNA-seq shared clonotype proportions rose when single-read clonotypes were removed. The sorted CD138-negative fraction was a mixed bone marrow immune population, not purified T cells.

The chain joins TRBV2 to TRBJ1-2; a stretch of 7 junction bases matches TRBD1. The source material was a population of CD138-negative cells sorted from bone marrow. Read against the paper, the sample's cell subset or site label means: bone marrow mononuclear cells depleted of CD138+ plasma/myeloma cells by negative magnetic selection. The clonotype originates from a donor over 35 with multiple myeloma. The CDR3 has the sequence CASSTRTGVFYGYTF. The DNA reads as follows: TGTGCCAGCAGTACGCGGACAGGAGTTTTCTATGGCTACACCTTC. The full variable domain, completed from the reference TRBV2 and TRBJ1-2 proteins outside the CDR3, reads EPEVTQTPSHQVTQMGQEVILRCVPISNHLYFYWYRQILGQKVEFLVSFYNNEISEKSEIFDDQFSVERPDGSNFTLKIRSTKLEDSAMYFCASSTRTGVFYGYTFGSGTRLTVV.